This entry concerns a single T cell receptor (beta chain). Under the authors' procedure: Using reference gene primer amplification, nucleated cell counts were estimated. Assay: immunoSEQ multiplex PCR; the TCRdb copy retains only in-frame clones and omits some. That table supplies the V and J calls and clone size; D and trimming were determined from the DNA. The sample has about 220,000 clones; 85% to 90% are singletons. In assigning cohorts, the study relied on participant-reported clinical history. The data originate from a study of blood T cell repertoires in COVID-19. V was shortened by 0 bases and J by 2 bases, with 14 bases between the two germline ends. Germline assignment: CDR1 MNHEY and CDR2 SVGAGI. The CDR3 is made up of 16 amino acids.

The V call is TRBV6-5, the J call TRBJ2-7, with D maybe TRBD2 (6 bases). Sequencing input: PBMCs or T cells enriched from blood (not recorded which). This clonotype originated in a woman between 18 and 29 years old in a cohort exposed to, infected with or recovered from COVID-19 (not recorded which). The CDR3 region is CASSYSGLASTYEQYF. In DNA form, the CDR3 reads TGTGCCAGCAGTTACTCGGGCCTAGCGAGCACCTACGAGCAGTACTTC.